This T cell receptor (beta chain) was obtained from a study of cytomegalovirus exposure and HLA in healthy donors. Per germline, CDR1 MGHDK and CDR2 SYGVNS. The CDR3 is 14 residues long. V shed 5 bases, J shed 3 bases, and the junction held 6 bases outside the gene matches. An approximately 120-subject validation cohort, separate from the roughly 700-subject first cohort, supplied the donors. Repertoires were generated with immunoSEQ multiplex PCR, while TCRdb's copy carries only in-frame clones and drops some. The sample yields over 250,000 clones, around 85% seen once. The source material was PBMCs. The chain joins TRBV25-1 to TRBJ2-7, with 8 bases that match TRBD2. The sequence was obtained from a woman between 18 and 29 years old in good health and CMV-seronegative. CDR3 DNA: TGTGCCAGCAGTCCGGTCAGCGGGAGCTACGAGCAGTACTTC. This gives the protein CASSPVSGSYEQYF.